Shown below are 5 T cell receptor beta chains from a single sample sequenced in a study of human versus mouse CDR3 diversity and MHC coevolution. TCRdb keeps only in-frame clones here, not all; method: immunoSEQ multiplex PCR. The sample has fewer than 100,000 clones; roughly 93% are singletons. Sequenced input: naive CD4+ T cells from blood. The sample's subset: CD45RO-negative CD62L-positive naive CD4 T cells. The receptors come from a person between 30 and 69 years old in good health.

The rearrangement joins TRBV6-4 to TRBJ1-4; D gene ambiguous. Germline lookup yields CDR1 MRHNA and CDR2 SNTAGT. The V and J ends lost 5 bases and 10 bases respectively, with 14 bases between them. This CDR3 has 13 residues. The chain's CDR3 is CASSPASGGKLFF. The CDR3 DNA follows: TGTGCCAGCAGTCCAGCCTCAGGAGGAAAACTGTTTTTT.

A note on this clone: Additional DNA sequences in this sample encode the identical CDR3. The chain combines TRBV7-2 with TRBJ2-7; 9 bases are a match to TRBD1. Germline assignment: CDR1 SGHTA and CDR2 FQGNSA. This CDR3 has 14 amino acids. V gave up 5 bases and J gave up 1 base; unmatched junction bases: 3. The CDR3 reads CASSLGTGSYEQYF. For the CDR3, the DNA is TGTGCCAGCAGCCTAGGGACAGGGTCCTACGAGCAGTACTTC.

The chain recombines TRBV25-1 with TRBJ2-7, with D possibly TRBD1 on 5 matching bases. The CDR3 runs to 14 residues. Trimming pared 5 bases from V and 6 bases from J, leaving 17 bases between. The germline gives CDR1 MGHDK, CDR2 SYGVNS. The CDR3 loop reads CASSLNLGRTEQYF. The CDR3 DNA reads TGTGCCAGCAGTTTGAATTTGGGGCGAACCGAGCAGTACTTC.

V is TRBV29-1 and J is TRBJ1-3; D possibly corresponds to TRBD1 (6 bases). The V end lost 3 bases, the J end lost 0 bases, and 9 bases lay between the germline ends. Per the germline V gene, CDR1 is SQVTM and CDR2 is ANQGSEA. The CDR3 sequence is 14 residues long. The CDR3 protein is CSVERDTSGNTIYF. In DNA, the CDR3 is TGCAGCGTTGAGAGGGACACCTCTGGAAACACCATATATTTT. The complete variable domain, with remaining parts taken from reference TRBV29-1 and TRBJ1-3, reads SAVISQKPSRDICQRGTSLTIQCQVDSQVTMMFWYRQQPGQSLTLIATANQGSEATYESGFVIDKFPISRPNLTFSTLTVSNMSPEDSSIYLCSVERDTSGNTIYFGEGSWLTVV.

The V gene is TRBV6-5, the J gene TRBJ1-2, with no clear D. The length of the CDR3 is 13 residues. The germline V gene has CDR1 MNHEY and CDR2 SVGAGI. V was clipped by 6 bases and J by 3 bases, with 11 bases between them. DNA of the CDR3: TGTGCCAGCAGCCCACAGCGGGACTATGGCTACACCTTC. Translation: CASSPQRDYGYTF.